The T cell receptor (beta chain) under discussion was sequenced for a study of CD8+ T cells in alopecia areata. This clone has just one count. Sequencing used cDNA as its template, made by extracting RNA and reverse transcribing it. Produced via immunoSEQ multiplex PCR; TCRdb's table is partial and in-frame only. The table lists about 150,000 clones, around two thirds of them singletons. J gave up 2 bases and V 1 base, and 3 bases lay outside the gene matches. Germline V gene lookup returns CDR1 SGHRS and CDR2 YFSETQ. The CDR3 contains 15 residues. This chain connects TRBV5-1 to TRBJ2-5, with TRBD2 matching over 9 bases. This clonotype was obtained from a human donor in good health. The sequencing sample was made of CD8+ T cells sorted from blood. The CDR3 spells CASSLRLAVQETQYF. CDR3 DNA sequence: TGCGCCAGCAGCTTGAGACTAGCGGTACAAGAGACCCAGTACTTC.